What follows describes a single T cell receptor beta chain. Its specificity is not known. TCRdb keeps only in-frame clones here, not all; method: immunoSEQ multiplex PCR. The table records about 3,000 clones, 80% to 95% of them present only once. Before sorting, lamina propria lymphocytes were separated from surgical specimens by density gradient. Adults with ileal or ileocolonic Crohn's disease and an indication for resection were eligible. This entry is derived from a study of T cell repertoires in ileal Crohn's disease. Study-wide context: At surgery, roughly 35% of patients smoked, with median disease duration approximately 8 years. Study-wide results and limits: Endoscopic recurrence occurred in every patient whose clonality exceeded 26.8%. High-frequency clones were more common in sorted CD8 than CD4 cells.

The CDR3 is 14 residues long. The V gene lost 9 bases and the J gene lost 4 bases, with 18 bases spanning the gap. In germline, CDR1 is SNHLY, CDR2 FYNNEI. This clonotype was sampled from an adult with Crohn's disease. The sample comprised CD4+ T cells sorted from the ileum. The chain carries TRBV2 and TRBJ1-1; D perhaps matches TRBD1 (6 bases). This CDR3 reads CASSVWAGATEAFF. CDR3 nucleotides: TGTGCCAGTTCGGTTTGGGCAGGGGCCACTGAAGCTTTCTTT.